One sample yielded the 24 T cell receptor beta chains listed below, sequenced in a study of vaccination and CD4 T cells after COVID-19. Indicated treatment: roughly ten-day PBMC culture with coronavirus spike peptide pools or control peptides (ViraFEST assay). No cognate antigen is known for these TCRs. The Oncomine TCR Beta short-read assay was applied to DNA of cultured CD4+ T cells. In TCRdb, the PCR reads were re-called with MiXCR into one record per CDR3 protein. The profile shows around 15,000 distinct CDR3 sequences, 40% to 60% of them singletons. The sequenced material came from CD4+ T cells from blood, cultured in vitro. Source of these receptors: a human donor who had recovered from COVID-19.

The rearrangement links TRBV27 to TRBJ2-5; 10 bases line up with TRBD2. Germline lookup yields CDR1 MNHEY and CDR2 SMNVEV (reference sequence). V lost 6 bases and J lost 3; bases outside the gene matches: 7. The CDR3 is 15 amino acids. The chain's CDR3 is CASRRYGTSEETQYF. Written as DNA, the CDR3 is TGTGCCAGCAGGCGTTACGGGACTAGCGAAGAGACCCAGTACTTC.

This clonotype was recorded a few times. The chain carries TRBV5-1 and TRBJ1-1, with 7 positions matching TRBD1. The CDR3 has 13 residues. The V gene end was trimmed by 1 base and the J gene end by 4 bases; junction bases not matched to a gene: 1. Germline values: CDR1 SGHRS, CDR2 YFSETQ. The CDR3 loop reads CASSLTGATEAFF. The DNA for the CDR3 is TGCGCCAGCAGCTTGACAGGGGCCACTGAAGCTTTCTTT.

The genes are TRBV4-1 and TRBJ2-1; 9 positions agree with TRBD2. The CDR3 has 16 amino acids. The junction had 6 bases not matched to a gene; V was cut back by 4 bases and J by 2 bases. In germline, CDR1 is MGHRA, CDR2 YSYEKL. The CDR3, as DNA: TGCGCCAGCAGCCCCTCAGCGGGAGGCACCTACAATGAGCAGTTCTTC. As protein: CASSPSAGGTYNEQFF.

The DNA of the CDR3 is TGTGCCAGCAGCTTAGGGACAAAGTTACCCGAAGCTTTCTTT. It is translated as CASSLGTKLPEAFF. The chain joins TRBV11-2 to TRBJ1-1; possible D gene TRBD1, 5 bases. V dropped 1 base and J dropped 8 bases, with 14 bases sitting between them. The germline gives CDR1 SGHAT, CDR2 FQNNGV. CDR3 size: 14 residues.

The V call is TRBV7-8, the J call TRBJ2-7, with 7 nucleotides matching TRBD1. The germline gives CDR1 SGHVS, CDR2 FQNEAQ. V lost 2 bases to trimming and J lost 0 bases; unmatched junction nucleotides: 1. The CDR3 runs 14 residues. The CDR3 coding sequence is TGTGCCAGCAGCTTAAGGGGGCACTCCTACGAGCAGTACTTC. It translates to CASSLRGHSYEQYF. Based on the CDR3 plus reference TRBV7-8 and TRBJ2-7, the full variable domain is GAGVSQSPRYKVAKRGQDVALRCDPISGHVSLFWYQQALGQGPEFLTYFQNEAQLDKSGLPSDRFFAERPEGSVSTLKIQRTQQEDSAVYLCASSLRGHSYEQYFGPGTRLTVT.

This clonotype was found once. The chain couples TRBV20-1 to TRBJ2-5, with D possibly TRBD2 on 6 matching bases. Germline V gives CDR1 DFQATT, CDR2 SNEGSKA (reference sequence). Trimming removed 6 bases from V and 2 bases from J, with 19 bases in between. The CDR3 has 15 amino acids. The CDR3 sequence is CSASGEREAQETQYF. As DNA, the CDR3 is TGCAGTGCGAGTGGGGAAAGGGAGGCTCAAGAGACCCAGTACTTC.

This clonotype was detected only a few times. V usage is TRBV2 and J usage is TRBJ1-2; a weak D match, TRBD1 (5 bases). Germline lookup yields CDR1 SNHLY and CDR2 FYNNEI. The CDR3 is 11 amino acids. The CDR3 bases are TGTGCAGCAGGGTTTGGCTATGGCTACACCTTC. It is translated as CAAGFGYGYTF.

This CDR3 reads CASSVVQGTHTQYF. The CDR3 nucleotides are TGTGCCAGCAGCGTCGTACAGGGGACTCATACGCAGTATTTT. The chain employs TRBV9 and TRBJ2-3, with a possible D match to TRBD1 (7 bases). Germline V gives CDR1 SGDLS, CDR2 YYNGEE. This CDR3 is 14 amino acids long. V lost 2 bases to trimming and J lost 7 bases, with 14 bases between them.

The chain recombines TRBV12-5 with TRBJ1-5; D is perhaps TRBD1 (5 bases). The ends were cut back, 2 bases at V and 0 bases at J, with 14 bases in the middle. This CDR3 comprises 17 residues. Germline CDR1 is LGHNT and CDR2 is FRNRAP. The chain's CDR3 is CASGLSTGALSNQPQHF. The CDR3 coding sequence is TGTGCTAGTGGTTTGTCTACAGGAGCCCTTAGCAATCAGCCCCAGCATTTT.

Here the CDR3 DNA reads TGTGCCTGGAGTGTCGAGACCGTTGGGTACGAGCAGTACTTC. Protein product: CAWSVETVGYEQYF. This chain connects TRBV30 to TRBJ2-7, with unresolved D. The germline V and J ends were trimmed by 0 bases and 4 bases, with 13 bases remaining between them. Germline V gives CDR1 GTSNPN, CDR2 SVGIG (reference sequence). The CDR3 consists of 14 residues.

The chain has TRBV7-2 and TRBJ1-2, with D maybe TRBD1 (6 bases). CDR1 and CDR2 (germline): SGHTA, FQGNSA. The CDR3 extends over 14 amino acids. Trimming removed 4 bases from V and 4 bases from J, with 13 bases in between. Here the CDR3 DNA reads TGTGCCAGCAGCTCCCAAGGACAGATCTATGGCTACACCTTC. Translated, it gives CASSSQGQIYGYTF.

The chain uses TRBV6-1 and TRBJ2-2; 13 nucleotides match TRBD2. After removal of 5 bases from V and 8 bases from J, the junction contained 8 bases not matched to a gene. CDR1 and CDR2 (germline): MNHNS, SASEGT. The CDR3 has 16 amino acids. CDR3 nucleotide sequence: TGTGCCAGCAGTACCAGGACTAGCGGGAGTGGTGGGGAGCTGTTTTTT. This encodes CASSTRTSGSGGELFF.

In its sample, this clonotype was seen a few times. The chain recombines TRBV6-1 with TRBJ2-7; D is perhaps TRBD2 (7 bases). Germline values: CDR1 MNHNS, CDR2 SASEGT. The CDR3 has 15 residues. V was cut by 5 bases and J by 6 bases, with 20 bases left in between. The CDR3 coding sequence is TGTGCCAGCAGTACAGGACGGGGGGCGGTCTCCGAGCAGTACTTC. This gives the protein CASSTGRGAVSEQYF.

V gene TRBV30 combines with J gene TRBJ2-7, with D tentatively TRBD2 (5 bases). Trimming left V 8 bases short and J 4 bases short, with 12 bases between. This CDR3 has 11 residues. In germline, CDR1 is GTSNPN, CDR2 SVGIG (reference sequence). The DNA for the CDR3 is TGTGCCCGGGGTCAAGGGTACGAGCAGTACTTC. Translated: CARGQGYEQYF. Looking up the rest from reference TRBV30 and TRBJ2-7 gives the full variable domain: SQTIHQWPATLVQPVGSPLSLECTVEGTSNPNLYWYRQAAGRGLQLLFYSVGIGQISSEVPQNLSASRPQDRQFILSSKKLLLSDSGFYLCARGQGYEQYFGPGTRLTVT.

The rearrangement uses TRBV5-4 and TRBJ2-5; D is perhaps TRBD1 or TRBD2 (5 bases each). V was shortened by 4 bases and J by 6 bases, with 16 bases between the two germline ends. Germline CDR1 is SGHNT and CDR2 is YYREEE (reference sequence). The CDR3 spans 14 residues. The CDR3 loop is CASSPGMRDQTQYF. CDR3 coding DNA: TGTGCCAGCAGCCCTGGAATGAGGGACCAGACCCAGTACTTC.

The V call is TRBV2, the J call TRBJ2-5; the D gene is possibly TRBD2 (5 bases). The CDR3 covers 15 residues. V lost 5 bases and J lost 0, with 13 bases in between. In germline, CDR1 is SNHLY, CDR2 FYNNEI. The CDR3 region is CASSRNGGHQETQYF. Here the CDR3 DNA reads TGTGCCAGCAGTCGAAACGGAGGACACCAAGAGACCCAGTACTTC. The entire variable domain, with the rest obtained from reference TRBV2 and TRBJ2-5, is as follows: EPEVTQTPSHQVTQMGQEVILRCVPISNHLYFYWYRQILGQKVEFLVSFYNNEISEKSEIFDDQFSVERPDGSNFTLKIRSTKLEDSAMYFCASSRNGGHQETQYFGPGTRLLVL.

A single count supports this clonotype. This chain uses TRBV12-3 or TRBV12-4 with TRBJ2-7, with D perhaps matching TRBD1 (6 bases). The ends were cut back, 1 base at V and 9 bases at J, with 13 bases in the middle. The CDR3 totals 13 residues. CDR3 sequence: CASSLGYRVGQYF. The CDR3 region has the DNA TGTGCCAGCAGTTTAGGGTACAGGGTCGGGCAGTACTTC.

Only a few counts were recorded for this clonotype. This chain connects TRBV20-1 to TRBJ2-3, with a tentative D call TRBD1 (6 bases). Trimming cost V 3 bases and J 4 bases, with 8 bases left between them. The germline V gene has CDR1 DFQATT and CDR2 SNEGSKA (reference sequence). The CDR3 spans 12 residues. CDR3 nucleotide sequence: TGCAGTGCTAGGGCAGGGGCAGATACGCAGTATTTT. Translating gives CSARAGADTQYF.

The table lists this clonotype with a count of one. The chain is built from TRBV12-2 and TRBJ2-7; TRBD2 was called by the table and not checked on the DNA. TRBV12-2 is listed as a pseudogene. The CDR3 contains 16 residues. As DNA, the CDR3 is TGTGCAAGTCCCCTTAGGGCTGCAGGTGCCGTCTGCGAGCAGTACTTC. Translation gives CASPLRAAGAVCEQYF.

The chain uses TRBV6-4 and TRBJ2-2; D remains ambiguous. Germline V CDR1 and CDR2: MRHNA, SNTAGT. V lost 4 bases to trimming and J lost 4 bases, with 13 bases between them. The CDR3 covers 15 residues. DNA of the CDR3: TGTGCCAGCAGTGCCGCCCCCCCCGGCACCGGGGAGCTGTTTTTT. It encodes CASSAAPPGTGELFF.

The CDR3 coding sequence is TGTGCCAGCAGCTGGGACAGCAATCAGCCCCAGCATTTT. Protein: CASSWDSNQPQHF. The chain joins TRBV2 to TRBJ1-5, with TRBD1 as a possible D gene (5 bases). The ends were cut back, 6 bases at V and 1 base at J, with 7 bases in the middle. This CDR3 has 13 residues. Per germline, CDR1 SNHLY and CDR2 FYNNEI.

The chain links TRBV14 to TRBJ2-2; 8 bases are shared with TRBD1. J gave up 5 bases and V 6 bases, and 8 bases lay outside the gene matches. Germline V lookup: CDR1 SGHDN, CDR2 FVKESK. CDR3 length: 15 amino acids. DNA for the CDR3: TGTGCCAGCAGTGTACGGACAGGGCGGACCGGGGAGCTGTTTTTT. The encoded protein is CASSVRTGRTGELFF.

The gene calls are TRBV27 and TRBJ1-1; 7 bases line up with TRBD1. CDR1 is MNHEY, CDR2 SMNVEV, per germline (reference sequence). Trimming at V came to 7 bases and at J to 7 bases, leaving 12 bases not matched to a gene. The CDR3 totals 14 residues. The CDR3 here is CASTSGQRFDEAFF. As DNA, the CDR3 is TGTGCCAGCACGTCGGGACAGAGATTTGATGAAGCTTTCTTT.

The genes are TRBV11-3 and TRBJ1-2; D call uncertain. Trimming removed 2 bases from V and 8 bases from J, with 12 bases in between. Germline values: CDR1 SGHNT, CDR2 YENEEA. CDR3 length: 13 residues. This CDR3 reads CASSLYGARGYTF. The CDR3 region has the DNA TGTGCCAGCAGCTTATACGGAGCCCGCGGCTACACCTTC.